This entry describes one T cell receptor beta chain. This specimen belongs to a study of regulatory T cells in long-lasting Graves disease. On the study more broadly: Disease was considered persistent Graves' disease after over 5 years of antithyroid drugs (with positive TSH receptor antibodies).

Combining iRepertoire HTBI primers with Arm-PCR of CDR3 regions, the authors built TCR beta libraries. Authors' analysis steps: Across the samples, identification revealed approximately 66 TRBV and around 14 TRBJ segments. TCRdb reanalysed the multiplex PCR reads using MiXCR and keeps one entry per CDR3 protein. The V and J calls, along with clone size, are taken from TCRdb and not from the paper's own processing. The sample holds more than 300,000 distinct CDR3 sequences, roughly a fifth seen once. Time point in this sample: persistent/refractory GD, antithyroid drugs over 5 years with positive TRAb. Scientists built the TCR library using RNA that was extracted from PBMCs. An endocrinology unit in Xi'an, China, supplied the patients. The V gene end was trimmed by 8 bases and the J gene end by 5 bases; junction bases not matched to a gene: 6. CDR1 is LNHDA, CDR2 SQIVND, per germline (reference sequence). This CDR3 has 14 residues.

The rearrangement joins TRBV19 to TRBJ2-3, with 11 bases lining up with TRBD2. The specimen was peripheral blood mononuclear cells (PBMCs), collected when the disease was refractory, from a patient treated with antithyroid drugs. This sequence was found in a female donor with Graves disease. CDR3 in DNA: TGTGCCAGTCGTACTAGCGGGAGTATAGATACGCAGTATTTT. It specifies CASRTSGSIDTQYF.